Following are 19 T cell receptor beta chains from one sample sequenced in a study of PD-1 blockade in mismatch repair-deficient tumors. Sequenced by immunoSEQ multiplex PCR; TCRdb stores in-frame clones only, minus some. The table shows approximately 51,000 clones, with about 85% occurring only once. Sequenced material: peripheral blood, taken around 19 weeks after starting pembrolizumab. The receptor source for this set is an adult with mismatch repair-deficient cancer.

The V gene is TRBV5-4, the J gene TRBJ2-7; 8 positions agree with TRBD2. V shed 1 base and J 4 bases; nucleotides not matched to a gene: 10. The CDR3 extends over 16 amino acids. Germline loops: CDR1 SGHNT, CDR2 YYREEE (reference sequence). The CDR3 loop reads CASSLQGAGVFYEQYF. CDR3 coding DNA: TGTGCCAGCAGCTTGCAGGGAGCGGGAGTATTTTACGAGCAGTACTTC. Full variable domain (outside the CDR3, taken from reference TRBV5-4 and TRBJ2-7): ETGVTQSPTHLIKTRGQQVTLRCSSQSGHNTVSWYQQALGQGPQFIFQYYREEENGRGNFPPRFSGLQFPNYSSELNVNALELDDSALYLCASSLQGAGVFYEQYFGPGTRLTVT.

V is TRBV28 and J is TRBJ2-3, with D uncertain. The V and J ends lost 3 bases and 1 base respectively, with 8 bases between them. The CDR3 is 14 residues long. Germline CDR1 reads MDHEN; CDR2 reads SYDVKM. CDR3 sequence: CASSLGRRTDTQYF. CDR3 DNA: TGTGCCAGCAGTTTGGGAAGGCGCACAGATACGCAGTATTTT. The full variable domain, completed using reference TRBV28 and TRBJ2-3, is DVKVTQSSRYLVKRTGEKVFLECVQDMDHENMFWYRQDPGLGLRLIYFSYDVKMKEKGDIPEGYSVSREKKERFSLILESASTNQTSMYLCASSLGRRTDTQYFGPGTRLTVL.

In DNA, the CDR3 is TGCGCCAGCAGCGCATCAGGGTTAAGAACTGAAGCTTTCTTT. Translation: CASSASGLRTEAFF. The chain carries TRBV5-1 and TRBJ1-1; the D gene is possibly TRBD1 (5 bases). Germline CDR1 is SGHRS and CDR2 is YFSETQ. CDR3 length: 14 residues. The V end lost 4 bases, the J end lost 5 bases, and 15 bases lay between the germline ends.

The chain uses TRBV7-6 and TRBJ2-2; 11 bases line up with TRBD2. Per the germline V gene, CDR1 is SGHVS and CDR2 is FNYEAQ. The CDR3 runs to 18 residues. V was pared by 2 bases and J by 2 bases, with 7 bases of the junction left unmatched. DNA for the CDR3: TGTGCCAGCAGCTTACTAGCGGGAGGCCGGAGAAACACCGGGGAGCTGTTTTTT. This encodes CASSLLAGGRRNTGELFF.

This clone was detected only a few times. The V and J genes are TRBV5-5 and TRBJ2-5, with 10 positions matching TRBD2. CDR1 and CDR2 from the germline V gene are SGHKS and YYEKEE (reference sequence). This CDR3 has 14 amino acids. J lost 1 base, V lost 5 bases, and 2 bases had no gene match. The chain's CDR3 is CASSWTSGQETQYF. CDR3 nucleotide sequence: TGTGCCAGCAGTTGGACTAGCGGCCAAGAGACCCAGTACTTC.

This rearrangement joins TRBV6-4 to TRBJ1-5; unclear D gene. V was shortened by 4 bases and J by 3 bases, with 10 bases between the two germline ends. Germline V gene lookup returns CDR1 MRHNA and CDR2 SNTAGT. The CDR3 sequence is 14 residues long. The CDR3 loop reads CASSVSPDNQPQHF. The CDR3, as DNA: TGTGCCAGCAGTGTTTCACCGGACAATCAGCCCCAGCATTTT.

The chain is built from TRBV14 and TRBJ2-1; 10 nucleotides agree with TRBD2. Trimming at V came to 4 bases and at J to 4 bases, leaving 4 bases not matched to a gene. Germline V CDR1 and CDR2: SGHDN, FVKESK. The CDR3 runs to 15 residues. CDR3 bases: TGTGCCAGCAGCCCAGCGGGAGGGATTTACAATGAGCAGTTCTTC. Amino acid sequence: CASSPAGGIYNEQFF.

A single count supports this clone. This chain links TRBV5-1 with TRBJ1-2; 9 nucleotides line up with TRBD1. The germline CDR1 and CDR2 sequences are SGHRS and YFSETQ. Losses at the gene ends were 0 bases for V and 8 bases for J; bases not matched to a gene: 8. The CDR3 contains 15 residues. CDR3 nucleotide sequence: TGCGCCAGCAGCTTGGCCGAACAGGGGGCAAGGGGCTACACCTTC. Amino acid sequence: CASSLAEQGARGYTF.

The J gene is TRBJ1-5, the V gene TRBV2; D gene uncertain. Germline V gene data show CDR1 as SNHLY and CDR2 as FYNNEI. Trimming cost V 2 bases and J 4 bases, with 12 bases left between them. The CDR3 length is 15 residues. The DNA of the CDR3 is TGTGCCAGCAGTGAATCCTCGCCTACAAATCAGCCCCAGCATTTT. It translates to CASSESSPTNQPQHF.

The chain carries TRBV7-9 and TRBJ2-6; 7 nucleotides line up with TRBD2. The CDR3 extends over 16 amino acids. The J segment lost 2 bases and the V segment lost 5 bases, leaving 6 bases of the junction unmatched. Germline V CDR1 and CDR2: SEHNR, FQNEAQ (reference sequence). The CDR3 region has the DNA TGTGCCAGCAGCCCCGGGGGGAAACCTGGGGCCAACGTCCTGACTTTC. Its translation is CASSPGGKPGANVLTF.

This chain's CDR3 is CASSNPLRVSTDTQYF. CDR3 in DNA: TGTGCCAGCAGCAACCCCCTCCGGGTTAGCACAGATACGCAGTATTTT. J is TRBJ2-3 and V is TRBV7-2; D is undetermined. This CDR3 has 16 amino acids. In germline, CDR1 is SGHTA, CDR2 FQGNSA. Trimming took off 5 bases at V and 0 bases at J, with 15 bases between the two ends.

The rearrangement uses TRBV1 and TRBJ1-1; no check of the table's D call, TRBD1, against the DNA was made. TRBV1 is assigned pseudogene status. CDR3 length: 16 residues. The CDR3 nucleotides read TGCACCACCCCCCCCCGGATCGACAGGGGAGGAGCTGAAGCTTTCTTT. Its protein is CTTPPRIDRGGAEAFF.

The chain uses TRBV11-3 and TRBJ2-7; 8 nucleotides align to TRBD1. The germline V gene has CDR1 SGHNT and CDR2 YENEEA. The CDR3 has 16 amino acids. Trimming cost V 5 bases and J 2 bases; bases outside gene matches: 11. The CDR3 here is CASSQSSGTGTYEQYF. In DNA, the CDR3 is TGTGCCAGCAGCCAATCATCCGGGACAGGAACCTACGAGCAGTACTTC.

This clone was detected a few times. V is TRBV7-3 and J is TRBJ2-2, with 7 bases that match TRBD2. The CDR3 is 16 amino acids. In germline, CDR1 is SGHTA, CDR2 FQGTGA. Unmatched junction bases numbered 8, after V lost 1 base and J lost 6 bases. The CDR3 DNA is TGTGCCAGCAGCTTAATGCTAGCGGTTGGGTCCGGGGAGCTGTTTTTT. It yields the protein CASSLMLAVGSGELFF.

In nucleotides, the CDR3 is TGTGCCAGCAGTTACTCGAGGGACGCCAGCTACGAGCAGTACTTC. Protein: CASSYSRDASYEQYF. The chain is built from TRBV6-6 and TRBJ2-7; TRBD1 or TRBD2 may be the D gene (5 bases each). With 0 bases removed from V and 3 bases from J, the gap between germline ends came to 12 bases. The CDR3 length is 15 residues. Germline V lookup: CDR1 MNHNY, CDR2 SVGAGI (reference sequence).

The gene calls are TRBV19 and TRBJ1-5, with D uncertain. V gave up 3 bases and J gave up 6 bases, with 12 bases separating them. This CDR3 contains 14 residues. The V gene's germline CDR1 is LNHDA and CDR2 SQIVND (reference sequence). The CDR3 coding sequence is TGTGCCAGTAGTATTCCGCCTCCAGGTCAGCCCCAGCATTTT. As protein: CASSIPPPGQPQHF.

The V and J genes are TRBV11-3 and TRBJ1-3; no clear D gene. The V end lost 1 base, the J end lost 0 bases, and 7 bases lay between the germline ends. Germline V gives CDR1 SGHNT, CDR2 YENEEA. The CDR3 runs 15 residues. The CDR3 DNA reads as TGTGCCAGCAGCTTAGGCAGTAGCTCTGGAAACACCATATATTTT. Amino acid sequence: CASSLGSSSGNTIYF. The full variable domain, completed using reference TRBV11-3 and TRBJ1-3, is EAGVVQSPRYKIIEKKQPVAFWCNPISGHNTLYWYLQNLGQGPELLIRYENEEAVDDSQLPKDRFSAERLKGVDSTLKIQPAELGDSAVYLCASSLGSSSGNTIYFGEGSWLTVV.

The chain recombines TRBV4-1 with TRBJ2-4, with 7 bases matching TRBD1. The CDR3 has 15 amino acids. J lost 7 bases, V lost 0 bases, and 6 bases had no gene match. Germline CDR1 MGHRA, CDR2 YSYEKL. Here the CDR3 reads CASSQEGTAGNIQYF. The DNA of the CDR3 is TGCGCCAGCAGCCAAGAGGGGACAGCCGGGAACATTCAGTACTTC.

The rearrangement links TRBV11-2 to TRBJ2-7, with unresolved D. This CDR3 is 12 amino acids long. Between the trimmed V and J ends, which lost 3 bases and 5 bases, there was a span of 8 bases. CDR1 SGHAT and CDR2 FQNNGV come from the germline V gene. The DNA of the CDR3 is TGTGCCAGCAGCTTGTGGCTGCACGAGCAGTACTTC. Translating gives CASSLWLHEQYF. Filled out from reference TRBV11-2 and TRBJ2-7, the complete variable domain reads EAGVAQSPRYKIIEKRQSVAFWCNPISGHATLYWYQQILGQGPKLLIQFQNNGVVDDSQLPKDRFSAERLKGVDSTLKIQPAKLEDSAVYLCASSLWLHEQYFGPGTRLTVT.